This TCR beta chain was found in a study of TIL therapy for anti-PD-1-resistant metastatic lung cancer. Overall study context: Tumor harvest preceded PD-1/PD-L1 blockade, followed by nivolumab treatment. Most patients had lung adenocarcinoma; a few tumors were EGFR-mutant, two ALK-rearranged; half smoked currently or formerly.

Time point reported: pre-treatment sample, taken before nivolumab and TIL therapy. The immunoSEQ assay was v3. TCRdb keeps only in-frame clones here, not all; method: immunoSEQ multiplex PCR. Of some 45,000 clones listed, about 86% are singletons. V lost 3 bases to trimming and J lost 0 bases; unmatched junction nucleotides: 8. Germline CDR1 reads GTSNPN; CDR2 reads SVGIG (reference sequence). The CDR3 totals 17 residues. This rearrangement joins TRBV30 to TRBJ2-1; 10 bases agree with TRBD2. Material: blood, obtained at baseline. The sequence came from a person aged 25-85 years with non-small cell lung cancer. The CDR3 sequence is CAWSPLGLADSYNEQFF. The CDR3 DNA reads as TGTGCCTGGAGCCCCCTTGGACTAGCGGACTCCTACAATGAGCAGTTCTTC.